These T cell receptor beta chains were read from a single sample in a study of HIV-infected children after antiretroviral therapy interruption. TCRdb re-called the 3' RACE reads with MiXCR, one entry per CDR3 protein. The table has more than 85,000 distinct CDR3 sequences, 6.9% seen once. Sequenced here: CD45RA+ CD4+ T cells from PBMCs, pooled from several time points, sampled from a donor given antiretroviral therapy, either interrupted or continuous. The receptor set was obtained from a pool of human donors with HIV. Each CDR3 is given with its conserved first and last residue. Each record gives: clone size, V gene, D gene, CDR3 length, J gene, CDR3 DNA, CDR3 protein. D genes are given only for firm matches. Clone size is not always given. Where it is, it says once, few, many or a class for expanded clones.

>many|TRBV12-3/TRBV12-4|NA|13|TRBJ1-2
TGTGCCAGCAGCTTCCTGGGGGCGGGTGGCTACACCTTC
CASSFLGAGGYTF
>NA|TRBV29-1|NA|12|TRBJ2-7
TGCAGCGTTGTGGGCGGCTCCTACGAGCAGTACTTC
CSVVGGSYEQYF
>many|TRBV29-1|TRBD2|15|TRBJ2-2
TGCAGCGTTTACAGCGGGGGGCGTAACACCGGGGAGCTGTTTTTT
CSVYSGGRNTGELFF
>many|TRBV12-5|NA|14|TRBJ2-7
TGTGCTAGTGGTTTGGTAGAGATCCCCCACGAGCAGTACTTC
CASGLVEIPHEQYF
>many|TRBV14|TRBD2|13|TRBJ2-1
TGTGCCAGCAGCCAAACTAGCGGGGGGGCCTGGTTCTTC
CASSQTSGGAWFF
>many|TRBV20-1|TRBD2|15|TRBJ2-3
TGCAGTGCTAGAAGGTCGGCGGGAGGTGCAGATACGCAGTATTTT
CSARRSAGGADTQYF
>NA|TRBV6-6|NA|17|TRBJ2-1
TGTGCCAGCAGTCTGCTTTGGGGGGCCGATCGGGTGAATGAGCAGTTCTTC
CASSLLWGADRVNEQFF
>NA|TRBV19|TRBD2|15|TRBJ2-1
TGTGCCAGTAGTATTCGACTAGCGGGAGTGGGGGAGCAGTTCTTC
CASSIRLAGVGEQFF
>few|TRBV19|TRBD1|14|TRBJ2-3
TGTGCCAGTAGTATGGGACAGATCACAGATACGCAGTATTTT
CASSMGQITDTQYF
>many|TRBV5-1|NA|11|TRBJ1-5
TGCGCCAGCAGCCAGAATCAGCCCCAGCATTTT
CASSQNQPQHF
>many|TRBV5-1|TRBD2|17|TRBJ2-1
TGCGCCAGCAGCTTTTTTACTAGCGGGAGCTCCTACAATGAGCAGTTCTTC
CASSFFTSGSSYNEQFF
>NA|TRBV19|TRBD1|18|TRBJ1-4
TGTGCCAGTAGCCTCGTCCGGGACAGCCATGCAACTAATGAAAAACTGTTTTTT
CASSLVRDSHATNEKLFF
>many|TRBV4-1|NA|13|TRBJ2-1
TGCGCCAGCAGCCAACCGCCAGGAAAACGGCAGTTCTTC
CASSQPPGKRQFF
>few|TRBV10-3|NA|16|TRBJ2-1
TGTGCCATCAGTGAGTCGCGGCAGGGATTGGGTAATGAGCAGTTCTTC
CAISESRQGLGNEQFF
>many|TRBV5-1|NA|15|TRBJ2-1
TGCGCCAGCAGCTTGGTTGGCCGAATAGCCTCTGAGCAGTTCTTC
CASSLVGRIASEQFF
>many|TRBV6-1|TRBD1|15|TRBJ1-1
TGTGCCACCACGGGACAGGGCTGGTATAGCACTGAAGCTTTCTTT
CATTGQGWYSTEAFF
>many|TRBV7-9|NA|15|TRBJ1-2
TGTGCCAGCAGCTACAGCGCCGGGACCGGCTATGGCTACACCTTC
CASSYSAGTGYGYTF
>many|TRBV10-1|TRBD2|14|TRBJ2-7
TGCGCCAGCAGTGATACCGGGGGGGGCTACGAGCAGTACTTC
CASSDTGGGYEQYF
>many|TRBV19|TRBD2|17|TRBJ2-3
TGTGCCAGTAGTATTCTAGCGGGTCGGACTAGCACAGATACGCAGTATTTT
CASSILAGRTSTDTQYF
>NA|TRBV7-9|NA|17|TRBJ1-5
TGTGCCAGCAGTTCCGGGGGGGGGCGCCGGGGCAATCAGCCCCAGCATTTT
CASSSGGGRRGNQPQHF
>NA|TRBV24-1|TRBD1|15|TRBJ2-5
TGTGCCACCAGTGATGCCGGGACAGATCAAGAGACCCAGTACTTC
CATSDAGTDQETQYF
>many|TRBV6-6|NA|14|TRBJ1-1
TGTGCCAGCAGTTACTCTGGCAGGAACACTGAAGCTTTCTTT
CASSYSGRNTEAFF
>many|TRBV5-1|NA|14|TRBJ1-3
TGCGCCAGCAGCTTGCAAGGGTCAAGAAACACCATATATTTT
CASSLQGSRNTIYF
>once|TRBV12-3/TRBV12-4|NA|18|TRBJ1-6
TGTGCCAGCAGCTATGGACCGACCTACCTCTCCTATAATTCACCCCTCCACTTT
CASSYGPTYLSYNSPLHF
>many|TRBV11-3|TRBD2|16|TRBJ2-2
TGTGCCAGCAGCTTAGGACCTAGCGGGGTTTCCGGGGAGCTGTTTTTT
CASSLGPSGVSGELFF
>NA|TRBV4-2|NA|14|TRBJ2-7
TGTGCCAGCAGCCAAGTTGGCAGATCCTACGAGCAGTACTTC
CASSQVGRSYEQYF
>many|TRBV30|NA|14|TRBJ1-5
TGTGCCTGGAGTTTCGGGGTTAGCAATCAGCCCCAGCATTTT
CAWSFGVSNQPQHF
>many|TRBV10-3|NA|15|TRBJ2-7
TGTGCCACCGAGGGGGGGGCGCGGGGACCCTACGAGCAGTACTTC
CATEGGARGPYEQYF
>NA|TRBV29-1|NA|11|TRBJ1-2
TGCAGCGTTGAGGGGAACTATGGCTACACCTTC
CSVEGNYGYTF
>many|TRBV12-3/TRBV12-4|TRBD1|17|TRBJ2-2
TGTGCCAGCAGTACTCGACAGGGAGTAATAAGCACCGGGGAGCTGTTTTTT
CASSTRQGVISTGELFF
>NA|TRBV6-1|TRBD1|15|TRBJ1-1
TGTGCCAGCAGTAGATCCCCGGGACAGTCCACTGAAGCTTTCTTT
CASSRSPGQSTEAFF
>many|TRBV6-4|NA|18|TRBJ2-6
TGTGCCAGCAGTGACCAACAGGGGAGGGTCCCTGGGGCCAACGTCCTGACTTTC
CASSDQQGRVPGANVLTF
>NA|TRBV6-6|NA|12|TRBJ2-3
TGTGCCAGCAGTTACACGCCAGATACGCAGTATTTT
CASSYTPDTQYF
>NA|TRBV5-1|NA|13|TRBJ1-1
TGCGCCAGCCGAAAAGAGCCGAACACTGAAGCTTTCTTT
CASRKEPNTEAFF
>many|TRBV29-1|NA|14|TRBJ1-2
TGCAGCGGAGGGGAGCCCTTTCCTAACTATGGCTACACCTTC
CSGGEPFPNYGYTF
>many|TRBV16|NA|13|TRBJ1-2
TGTGCCAGCAGCTTGAACGCCGGCTATGGCTACACCTTC
CASSLNAGYGYTF
>NA|TRBV5-1|TRBD1|14|TRBJ2-5
TGCGCCAGCAGCTTGCGACAGGGGAGGGAGACCCAGTACTTC
CASSLRQGRETQYF
>NA|TRBV3-1|TRBD1|15|TRBJ2-5
TGTGCCAGCAGCCCCCAGGACAGGGGACAAGAGACCCAGTACTTC
CASSPQDRGQETQYF
>many|TRBV29-1|NA|11|TRBJ1-1
TGCAGCGCCGCCGAGTACACTGAAGCTTTCTTT
CSAAEYTEAFF
>NA|TRBV7-2|TRBD1|19|TRBJ1-6
TGTGCCAGCAGTCTTCCCGGGGGGGGGACAGTACAAGTTAATTCACCCCTCCACTTT
CASSLPGGGTVQVNSPLHF
>many|TRBV29-1|NA|11|TRBJ2-3
TGCAGCGTTGCCTGGGCAGATACGCAGTATTTT
CSVAWADTQYF
>many|TRBV5-5|TRBD1|15|TRBJ2-7
TGTGCCAGCAGCTCGCCGGGACAGGGAACCTACGAGCAGTACTTC
CASSSPGQGTYEQYF
>many|TRBV7-3|NA|16|TRBJ2-3
TGTGCCAGCAGCCGCGAAAGACTACCGCGCACAGATACGCAGTATTTT
CASSRERLPRTDTQYF
>few|TRBV11-2|NA|14|TRBJ1-1
TGTGCCAGCAGCAGAGGACCTACGAACACTGAAGCTTTCTTT
CASSRGPTNTEAFF
>few|TRBV13|NA|11|TRBJ1-6
TGTGCCAGCAGCTTCAAATCACCCCTCCACTTT
CASSFKSPLHF
>many|TRBV5-6|NA|15|TRBJ1-6
TGTGCCAGCAGCTTGTTTCGGCTGTATAATTCACCCCTCCACTTT
CASSLFRLYNSPLHF
>many|TRBV9|TRBD1|14|TRBJ2-5
TGTGCCAGCAGCGTAGATGGGACAGGGGTGTCCCAGTACTTC
CASSVDGTGVSQYF
>few|TRBV2|TRBD2|14|TRBJ2-5
TGTGCCAGCAGTGAATGGACTAGACAAGAGACCCAGTACTTC
CASSEWTRQETQYF
>many|TRBV6-6|TRBD1|16|TRBJ1-1
TGTGCCAGCAGTACCGGGACAGGTGTTATGAACACTGAAGCTTTCTTT
CASSTGTGVMNTEAFF
>many|TRBV4-1|NA|16|TRBJ1-5
TGCGCCAGCAGCCTCCTTCCGGGTCTAAGCAATCAGCCCCAGCATTTT
CASSLLPGLSNQPQHF
>many|TRBV13|NA|15|TRBJ2-1
TGTGCCAGCAGCCGTCTTGGACTGTCTAACAATGAGCAGTTCTTC
CASSRLGLSNNEQFF
>many|TRBV5-1|NA|14|TRBJ2-1
TGCGCCAGCACTGGGCTGGAAACCTACAATGAGCAGTTCTTC
CASTGLETYNEQFF
>few|TRBV12-3/TRBV12-4|TRBD1|16|TRBJ1-3
TGTGCCAGCAGTACCGCCCTGGGACAGGGGAGAAACACCATATATTTT
CASSTALGQGRNTIYF
>many|TRBV12-3/TRBV12-4|TRBD1|17|TRBJ1-2
TGTGCCAGCAGCTTTAGCGGGGGGACAGGGGGGAATTATGGCTACACCTTC
CASSFSGGTGGNYGYTF